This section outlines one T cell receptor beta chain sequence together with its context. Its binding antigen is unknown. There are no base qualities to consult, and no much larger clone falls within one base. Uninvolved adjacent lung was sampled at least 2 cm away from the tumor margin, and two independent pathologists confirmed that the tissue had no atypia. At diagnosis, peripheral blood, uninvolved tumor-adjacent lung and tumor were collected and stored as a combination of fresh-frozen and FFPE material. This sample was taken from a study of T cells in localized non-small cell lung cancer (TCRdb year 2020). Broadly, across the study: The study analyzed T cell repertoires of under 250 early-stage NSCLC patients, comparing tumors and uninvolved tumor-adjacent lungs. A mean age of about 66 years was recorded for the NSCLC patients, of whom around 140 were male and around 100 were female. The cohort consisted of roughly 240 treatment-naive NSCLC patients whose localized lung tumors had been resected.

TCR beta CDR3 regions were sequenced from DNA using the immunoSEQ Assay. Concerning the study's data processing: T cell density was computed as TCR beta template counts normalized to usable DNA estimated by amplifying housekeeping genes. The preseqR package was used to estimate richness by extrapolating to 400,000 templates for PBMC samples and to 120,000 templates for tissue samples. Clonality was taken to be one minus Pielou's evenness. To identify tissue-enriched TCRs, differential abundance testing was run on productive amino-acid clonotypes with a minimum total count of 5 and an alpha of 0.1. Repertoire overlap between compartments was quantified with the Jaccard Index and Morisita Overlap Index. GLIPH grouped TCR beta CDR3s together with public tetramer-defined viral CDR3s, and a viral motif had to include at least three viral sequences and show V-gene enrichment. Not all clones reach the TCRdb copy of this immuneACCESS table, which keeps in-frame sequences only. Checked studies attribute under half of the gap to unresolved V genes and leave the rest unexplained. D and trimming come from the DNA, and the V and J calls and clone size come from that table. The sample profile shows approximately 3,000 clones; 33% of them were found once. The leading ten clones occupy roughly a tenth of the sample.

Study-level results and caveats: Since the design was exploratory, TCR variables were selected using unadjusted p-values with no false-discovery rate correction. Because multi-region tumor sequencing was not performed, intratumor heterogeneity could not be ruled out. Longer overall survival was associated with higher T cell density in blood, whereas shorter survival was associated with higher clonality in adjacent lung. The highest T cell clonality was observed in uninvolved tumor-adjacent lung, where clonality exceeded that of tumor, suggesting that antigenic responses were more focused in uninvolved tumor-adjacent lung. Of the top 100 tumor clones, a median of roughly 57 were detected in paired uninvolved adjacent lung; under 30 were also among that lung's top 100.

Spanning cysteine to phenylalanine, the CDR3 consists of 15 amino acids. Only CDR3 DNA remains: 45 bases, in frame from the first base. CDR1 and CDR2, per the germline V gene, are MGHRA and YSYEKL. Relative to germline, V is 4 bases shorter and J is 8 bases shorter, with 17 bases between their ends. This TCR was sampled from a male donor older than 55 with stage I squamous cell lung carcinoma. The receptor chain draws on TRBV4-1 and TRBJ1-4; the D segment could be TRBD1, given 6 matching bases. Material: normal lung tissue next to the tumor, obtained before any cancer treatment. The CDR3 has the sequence CASSPQRGAGEKLFF. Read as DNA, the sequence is TGCGCCAGCAGCCCCCAGAGGGGGGCGGGGGAAAAACTGTTTTTT.